This TCR beta chain stems from a study of cytomegalovirus exposure and HLA in healthy donors. Study background: There were 70 million to 95 million unique TCRs (from HLA-typed donors) in an early data release. Study findings and constraints: Altogether, about 160 TCR beta chains were recorded as cytomegalovirus-associated. It was reportedly the case that the classifier diagnosed cytomegalovirus status with high specificity and sensitivity.

Of note for this clone: The antigen is not known.

The primer mix had 60 Vbeta and 13 Jbeta primers. TCRdb's table, derived via immunoSEQ multiplex PCR, lists solely in-frame clones and lacks some. This table holds nearly 300,000 clones, 80% to 90% found once. Germline loops: CDR1 KGHSH, CDR2 LQKENI. The CDR3 is 15 residues long. V lost 4 bases, J lost 4 bases, and 10 bases stayed unmatched. The chain has TRBV18 and TRBJ2-7, with 7 bases aligning to TRBD1. The TCR sequence derives from a man between 40 and 49 years old in good health and CMV-seropositive. Specimen: PBMCs. As DNA, the CDR3 is TGTGCCAGCTCACTCCGACAGGGCCGGGATTACGAGCAGTACTTC. Its translation is CASSLRQGRDYEQYF.